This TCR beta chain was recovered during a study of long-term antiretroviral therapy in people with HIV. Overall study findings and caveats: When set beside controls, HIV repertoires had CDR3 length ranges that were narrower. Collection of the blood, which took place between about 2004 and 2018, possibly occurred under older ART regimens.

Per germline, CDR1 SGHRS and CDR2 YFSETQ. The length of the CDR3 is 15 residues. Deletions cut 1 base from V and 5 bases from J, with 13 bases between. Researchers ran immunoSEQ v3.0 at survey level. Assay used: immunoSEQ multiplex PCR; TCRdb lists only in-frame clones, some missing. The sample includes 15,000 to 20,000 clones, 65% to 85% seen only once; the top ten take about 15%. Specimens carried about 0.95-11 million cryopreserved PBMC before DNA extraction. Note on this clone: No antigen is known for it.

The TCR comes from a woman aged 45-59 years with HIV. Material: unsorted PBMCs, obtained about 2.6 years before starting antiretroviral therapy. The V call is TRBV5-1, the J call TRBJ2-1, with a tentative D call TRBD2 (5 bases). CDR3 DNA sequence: TGCGCCAGCAGCTTGCGCCTAGCAAGGGACAATGAGCAGTTCTTC. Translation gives CASSLRLARDNEQFF. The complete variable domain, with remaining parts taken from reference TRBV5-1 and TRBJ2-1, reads KAGVTQTPRYLIKTRGQQVTLSCSPISGHRSVSWYQQTPGQGLQFLFEYFSETQRNKGNFPGRFSGRQFSNSRSEMNVSTLELGDSALYLCASSLRLARDNEQFFGPGTRLTVL.